The text below deals with one TCR beta chain. The antigen remains unidentified. This sample is drawn from a study of T cell repertoires in aging, cancer and after chemotherapy. Overall study: Paired samples before and after chemotherapy came from glioblastoma patients receiving temozolomide-based therapy. Roughly 8.9 million TCR reads were in the whole dataset.

TRB rearrangements spanning V, D and J were amplified using mixed TRB-A/B primers. TCRdb re-analysed the multiplex PCR reads in MiXCR, keeping a single row per CDR3 protein. The sample records around 1,200 distinct CDR3 sequences, more than 15% being singletons. Peripheral blood genomic DNA, not sorted cells or RNA, was the template. Trimming shortened V by 2 bases and J by 5 bases, and 12 bases separated the two germline ends. In germline, CDR1 is SGHAT, CDR2 FQNNGV. This CDR3 is 14 amino acids long. Study results and limitations: In healthy donors, age-related TCR diversity loss mainly reflected lost richness. Untreated cancer patients had significantly lower blood TCR diversity than age-matched healthy donors.

The receptor was isolated from a human donor with a solid tumor. This chain joins TRBV11-2 and TRBJ2-5; a weak D match, TRBD2 (5 bases). Specimen: blood. In nucleotides, the CDR3 is TGTGCCAGCAGCTTATATGAGGGTAGGGAGACCCAGTACTTC. Translated: CASSLYEGRETQYF.